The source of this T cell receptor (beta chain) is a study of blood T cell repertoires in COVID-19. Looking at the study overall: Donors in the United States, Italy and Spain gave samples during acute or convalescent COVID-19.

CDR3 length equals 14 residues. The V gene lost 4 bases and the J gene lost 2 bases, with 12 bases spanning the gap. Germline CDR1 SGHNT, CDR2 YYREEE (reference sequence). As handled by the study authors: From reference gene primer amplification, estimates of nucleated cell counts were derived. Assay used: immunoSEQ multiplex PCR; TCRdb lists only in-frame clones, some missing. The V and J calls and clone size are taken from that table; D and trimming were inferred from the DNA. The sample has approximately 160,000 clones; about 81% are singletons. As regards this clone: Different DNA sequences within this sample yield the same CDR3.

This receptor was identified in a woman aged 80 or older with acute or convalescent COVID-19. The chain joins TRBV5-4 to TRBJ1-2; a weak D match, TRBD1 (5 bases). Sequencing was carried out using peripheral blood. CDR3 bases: TGTGCCAGCAGCCTAGCTGGGGGGAACTATGGCTACACCTTC. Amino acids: CASSLAGGNYGYTF.